The 29 T cell receptor beta chains given below trace back to one sample, sequenced in a study of beta chain features in type 1 diabetes. Expressed TCRB transcripts were sequenced because the entire RNA isolate underwent reverse transcription. Assay: immunoSEQ multiplex PCR; the TCRdb copy retains only in-frame clones and omits some. The repertoire holds a few hundred thousand clones, with 8.5% to 10% as singletons. These TCRs' antigens remain unknown. Study-level points and caveats: Type 1 diabetes patients had TCRB CDR3s that were shorter (moderately but significantly so) in all four CD4+ subsets.

The sample was central memory CD4+ T cells from blood. These receptors were collected from a man aged 25-40 years with type 1 diabetes.

This chain joins TRBV7-2 and TRBJ2-1, with a possible D match to TRBD1 (5 bases). This CDR3 has 15 amino acids. Germline loops: CDR1 SGHTA, CDR2 FQGNSA. The ends were cut back, 2 bases at V and 5 bases at J, with 13 bases in the middle. The CDR3 protein is CASSLFSDKDNEQFF. The DNA of the CDR3 is TGTGCCAGCAGCTTATTTTCGGACAAAGACAATGAGCAGTTCTTC.

J is TRBJ2-6 and V is TRBV7-9; D may be TRBD2 (5 bases). Trimming left V 5 bases short and J 0 bases short, with 11 bases between. CDR1 and CDR2 (germline): SEHNR, FQNEAQ (reference sequence). The CDR3 spans 16 residues. CDR3 sequence: CASSQFRDSGANVLTF. The DNA for the CDR3 is TGTGCCAGCAGCCAGTTCCGGGACTCTGGGGCCAACGTCCTGACTTTC.

This clone has only a few counts. The V and J genes are TRBV7-3 and TRBJ1-2, with 11 bases aligning to TRBD1. CDR1 and CDR2 from the germline V gene are SGHTA and FQGTGA. CDR3 length: 14 amino acids. The J segment lost 8 bases and the V segment lost 5 bases, leaving 7 bases of the junction unmatched. In DNA form, the CDR3 reads TGTGCCAGCAGCATCGGACAGGGGGCGAAGGGCTACACCTTC. It yields the protein CASSIGQGAKGYTF.

This clone was detected a few times. The rearrangement links TRBV30 to TRBJ1-1; D not resolved. The V and J ends lost 3 bases and 3 bases respectively, with 11 bases between them. The germline V gene encodes CDR1 GTSNPN and CDR2 SVGIG (reference sequence). The CDR3 runs to 13 residues. This CDR3 is CAWRSSGYTEAFF. CDR3 nucleotides: TGTGCCTGGAGGTCCTCGGGGTACACTGAAGCTTTCTTT.

The sample holds many counts of this clone. This chain links TRBV15 with TRBJ2-7; D remains unclear. Germline CDR1 is LNHNV and CDR2 is YYDKDF (reference sequence). V shed 0 bases and J shed 7 bases, with 13 bases lying between them. The CDR3 runs 14 residues. CDR3 sequence: CATSRDAAAVEQYF. CDR3 DNA sequence: TGTGCCACCAGCAGAGATGCGGCGGCCGTAGAGCAGTACTTC.

This clone was detected only a few times. Its ends do not fully match the called genes, so a read error is possible. The chain uses TRBV30 and TRBJ1-3; possibly TRBD1 for D (5 bases). Germline V gene data show CDR1 as GTSNPN and CDR2 as SVGIG (reference sequence). CDR3 length equals 14 residues. The CDR3 is CAWSTGIGGAVWNF. CDR3 coding DNA: TGTGCCTGGAGTACCGGGATCGGGGGTGCGGTATGGAATTTT.

This clone showed up just a few times. The junction differs from germline at one of its ends, possibly a read error. The chain recombines TRBV7-7 with TRBJ2-3; TRBD1 is a possible D gene (6 bases). Germline CDR1 reads SSHAT; CDR2 reads FNYEAQ (reference sequence). CDR3 length: 13 residues. As DNA, the CDR3 is TGTGCTAGCAGCCCCACAGGGCCAGATACGCAGTATTTT. The encoded protein is CASSPTGPDTQYF. The whole variable domain, remainder taken from reference TRBV7-7 and TRBJ2-3, is GAGVSQSPRYKVTKRGQDVTLRCDPISSHATLYWYQQALGQGPEFLTYFNYEAQPDKSGLPSDRFSAERPEGSISTLTIQRTEQRDSAMYRCASSPTGPDTQYFGPGTRLTVL.

V is TRBV7-2 and J is TRBJ2-2, with D maybe TRBD2 (5 bases). V dropped 9 bases and J dropped 0 bases, with 8 bases sitting between them. CDR1 SGHTA and CDR2 FQGNSA come from the germline V gene. This CDR3 spans 13 amino acids. CDR3 amino acids: CASFGANTGELFF. CDR3 DNA: TGTGCCAGTTTCGGGGCGAACACCGGGGAGCTGTTTTTT.

This clone was found a few times. This chain links TRBV7-9 with TRBJ1-1; perhaps TRBD1 as D (5 bases). The V end was cut by 2 bases, the J end by 5 bases, with 15 bases between. The CDR3 spans 15 residues. The germline CDR1 and CDR2 sequences are SEHNR and FQNEAQ (reference sequence). CDR3 nucleotides: TGTGCCAGCAGCTTATCCCCCATGGGGGGGACTGAAGCTTTCTTT. This encodes CASSLSPMGGTEAFF.

This clone was observed a few times. The gene calls are TRBV5-6 and TRBJ2-2; TRBD1 aligns across 12 bases. This CDR3 comprises 16 residues. Germline CDR1 SGHDT, CDR2 YYEEEE. Losses at the gene ends were 3 bases for V and 8 bases for J; bases not matched to a gene: 8. The CDR3 protein is CASSSPGQGASGELFF. Written as DNA, the CDR3 is TGTGCCAGCAGCTCTCCGGGACAGGGGGCGTCTGGGGAGCTGTTTTTT. Variable domain in full (rest from reference TRBV5-6 and TRBJ2-2): DAGVTQSPTHLIKTRGQQVTLRCSPKSGHDTVSWYQQALGQGPQFIFQYYEEEERQRGNFPDRFSGHQFPNYSSELNVNALLLGDSALYLCASSSPGQGASGELFFGEGSRLTVL.

This clone was seen only a few times. The chain employs TRBV7-8 and TRBJ2-7, with a tentative D call TRBD1 (5 bases). The germline V and J ends were trimmed by 2 bases and 6 bases, with 11 bases remaining between them. This CDR3 spans 13 amino acids. Germline assignment: CDR1 SGHVS and CDR2 FQNEAQ. The CDR3 loop reads CASSLNLQGEQYF. The DNA of the CDR3 is TGTGCCAGCAGCTTAAATCTTCAGGGCGAGCAGTACTTC.

Note on this clone: Distinct nucleotide sequences in the sample also encode this CDR3. The genes are TRBV9 and TRBJ1-5, with D tentatively TRBD1 (5 bases). CDR3 length equals 14 residues. With 3 bases removed from V and 3 bases from J, the gap between germline ends came to 10 bases. Germline V gene data show CDR1 as SGDLS and CDR2 as YYNGEE. The CDR3 nucleotides are TGTGCCAGCAGCGCGGGGACCGTCAATCAGCCCCAGCATTTT. It translates to CASSAGTVNQPQHF.

The V call is TRBV14, the J call TRBJ2-2; D remains ambiguous. V was clipped by 0 bases and J by 6 bases, with 11 bases between them. This CDR3 comprises 15 residues. CDR1 and CDR2 from the germline V gene are SGHDN and FVKESK. The CDR3 sequence: CASSQDHAPSGELFF. The DNA of the CDR3 is TGTGCCAGCAGCCAAGATCATGCACCATCCGGGGAGCTGTTTTTT.

This clone has ten or more counts. The same CDR3 is also encoded by other DNA sequences in this sample. This CDR3 is CSARDRGTQYF. The CDR3 nucleotides read TGCAGTGCTAGAGATCGAGGGACCCAGTACTTC. This chain uses TRBV20-1 with TRBJ2-5; no clear D. The length of the CDR3 is 11 residues. V was pared by 0 bases and J by 7 bases, with 6 bases between. Germline CDR1 is DFQATT and CDR2 is SNEGSKA (reference sequence).

J is TRBJ2-5 and V is TRBV9; possible D gene TRBD2, 6 bases. Near its end, the DNA agrees better with TRBJ2-7, so the J call may be wrong. The CDR3 sequence is 14 residues long. From germline, CDR1 is SGDLS and CDR2 YYNGEE. The CDR3: CASSPRGFSYEQYF. CDR3 nucleotide sequence: TGTGCCAGCAGCCCCCGGGGGTTTTCCTACGAGCAGTACTTC.

Ten or more counts support this clone. The chain is built from TRBV5-1 and TRBJ2-5; a possible D gene is TRBD2 (7 bases). The length of the CDR3 is 16 residues. In germline, CDR1 is SGHRS, CDR2 YFSETQ. Trimming took off 0 bases at V and 4 bases at J, with 16 bases between the two ends. The CDR3 here is CASSLDVQGRGETQYF. CDR3 DNA sequence: TGCGCCAGCAGCTTGGACGTCCAGGGGAGGGGAGAGACCCAGTACTTC.

The V gene is TRBV6-1, the J gene TRBJ2-3; no clear D gene. V lost 6 bases and J lost 2, with 6 bases in between. This CDR3 has 12 amino acids. CDR1 and CDR2 from the germline V gene are MNHNS and SASEGT. The CDR3 region is CASSGFTDTQYF. The CDR3 DNA is TGTGCCAGCAGCGGCTTCACAGATACGCAGTATTTT.

This clone was recorded at least ten times. The rearrangement links TRBV30 to TRBJ1-1; D may be TRBD1 (5 bases). There are 15 residues in the CDR3. Germline lookup yields CDR1 GTSNPN and CDR2 SVGIG (reference sequence). Trimming pared 5 bases from V and 0 bases from J, leaving 16 bases between. CDR3 loop: CAWLRTGRLNTEAFF. DNA for the CDR3: TGTGCCTGGCTAAGAACGGGACGGTTGAACACTGAAGCTTTCTTT.

This chain's CDR3 is CASSKDGQGAGTGELFF. The CDR3 nucleotides are TGTGCCAGCAGCAAAGACGGACAGGGGGCTGGCACCGGGGAGCTGTTTTTT. J is TRBJ2-2 and V is TRBV21-1; TRBD1, the D gene given by the table, was not confirmed from the DNA. TRBV21-1 is designated a pseudogene. The CDR3 totals 17 residues.

This clone was detected ten times or more. This chain links TRBV7-9 with TRBJ1-2; no clear D. Germline assignment: CDR1 SEHNR and CDR2 FQNEAQ (reference sequence). V was cut by 5 bases and J by 2 bases, with 6 bases left in between. This CDR3 is 12 amino acids long. The CDR3 nucleotides are TGTGCCAGCAGCCGGGAGAACTATGGCTACACCTTC. Protein product: CASSRENYGYTF.

This clone was counted at least ten times. The V gene is TRBV27, the J gene TRBJ1-1, with D hard to call. The CDR3 is 13 residues long. Per the germline V gene, CDR1 is MNHEY and CDR2 is SMNVEV (reference sequence). In DNA, the CDR3 is TGTGGGACCGGGAAGTCCTTGAACACTGAAGCTTTCTTT. Its protein is CGTGKSLNTEAFF.

This clone has more than one count but fewer than ten. This chain connects TRBV11-1 to TRBJ2-7; perhaps D is TRBD1 or TRBD2 (6 bases each). The CDR3 has 15 amino acids. The V and J ends lost 5 bases and 1 base respectively, with 15 bases between them. Germline CDR1 SGHAT, CDR2 FQDESV (reference sequence). DNA of the CDR3: TGTGCCAGCAGCCCGTCCGGGGGCAGGTCCTACGAGCAGTACTTC. It specifies CASSPSGGRSYEQYF.

The chain uses TRBV11-2 and TRBJ2-1, with D hard to call. CDR1 and CDR2 from the germline V gene are SGHAT and FQNNGV. The CDR3 loop spans 11 amino acids. The ends were cut back, 4 bases at V and 13 bases at J, with 11 bases in the middle. CDR3: CASSSYASQFF. DNA for the CDR3: TGTGCCAGCAGCTCTTACGCGTCTCAGTTCTTC.

This chain joins TRBV7-6 and TRBJ2-4; perhaps TRBD2 as D (5 bases). V lost 5 bases and J lost 7, with 18 bases in between. This CDR3 spans 15 amino acids. The germline gives CDR1 SGHVS, CDR2 FNYEAQ. The CDR3, as DNA: TGTGCCAGCAGCCAGACTCCCTCCGGGGAGAACATTCAGTACTTC. It encodes CASSQTPSGENIQYF.

The table lists this clone with a few counts. The V gene is TRBV27, the J gene TRBJ1-5; a weak D match, TRBD1 (6 bases). This CDR3 contains 19 residues. The V end was cut by 5 bases, the J end by 0 bases, with 23 bases between. Germline lookup yields CDR1 MNHEY and CDR2 SMNVEV (reference sequence). CDR3 sequence: CASSNRAPHGPYSNQPQHF. DNA of the CDR3: TGTGCCAGCAGTAACAGGGCCCCGCACGGCCCTTATAGCAATCAGCCCCAGCATTTT.

J is TRBJ1-2 and V is TRBV19, with a possible D match to TRBD1 (5 bases). The CDR3 runs to 14 residues. The germline V and J ends were trimmed by 8 bases and 8 bases, with 21 bases remaining between them. Germline assignment: CDR1 LNHDA and CDR2 SQIVND (reference sequence). The CDR3 DNA is TGTGCCAGTCGTGGGGCAGGGTATTACGGCGGCTACACCTTC. This translates into CASRGAGYYGGYTF.

This clone was counted ten times or more. The CDR3 spells CASSPRDFMETQYF. In DNA form, the CDR3 reads TGTGCCAGCAGCCCCCGGGACTTTATGGAGACCCAGTACTTC. This chain uses TRBV7-2 with TRBJ2-5; maybe TRBD2 (6 bases). With 5 bases removed from V and 5 bases from J, the gap between germline ends came to 15 bases. This CDR3 contains 14 residues. Per the germline V gene, CDR1 is SGHTA and CDR2 is FQGNSA.

This clone was seen only a few times. V gene TRBV4-3 combines with J gene TRBJ2-7; weak D call: TRBD2 (7 bases). The length of the CDR3 is 15 residues. Germline assignment: CDR1 LGHNA and CDR2 YSLEER. V lost 4 bases, J lost 0 bases, and 13 bases lay in between. DNA for the CDR3: TGCGCCAGCAGCCCCTACGGGGGGCCCTCCTACGAGCAGTACTTC. Its translation: CASSPYGGPSYEQYF.

There are a few counts of this clone. Different DNA sequences within this sample yield the same CDR3. The chain combines TRBV28 with TRBJ1-2; D is unclear. The germline V gene has CDR1 MDHEN and CDR2 SYDVKM. The CDR3 contains 13 residues. V lost 2 bases and J 6 bases, leaving 10 bases between the germline ends. The CDR3 DNA follows: TGTGCCAGCAGTTTACCTGGCCGCGATGGCTACACCTTC. Protein product: CASSLPGRDGYTF.